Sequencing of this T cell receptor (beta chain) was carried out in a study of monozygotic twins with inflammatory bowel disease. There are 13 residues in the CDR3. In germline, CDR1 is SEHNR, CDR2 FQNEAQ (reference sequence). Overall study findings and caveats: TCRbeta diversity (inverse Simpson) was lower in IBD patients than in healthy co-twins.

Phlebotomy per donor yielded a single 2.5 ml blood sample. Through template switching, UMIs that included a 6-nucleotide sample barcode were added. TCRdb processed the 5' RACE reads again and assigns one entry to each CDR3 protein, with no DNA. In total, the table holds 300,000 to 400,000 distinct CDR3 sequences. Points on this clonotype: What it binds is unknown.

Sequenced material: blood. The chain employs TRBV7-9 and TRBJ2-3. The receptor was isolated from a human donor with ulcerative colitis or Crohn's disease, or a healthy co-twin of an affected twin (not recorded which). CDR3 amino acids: CASNEISGDTQYF.